This is a list of T cell receptor beta chains from one sample in a study of cytomegalovirus exposure and HLA in healthy donors. Assay: immunoSEQ multiplex PCR; the TCRdb copy retains only in-frame clones and omits some. The sample carries tens of thousands of clones, around 79% recorded once. The material sequenced was PBMCs. The receptors were sampled from a woman aged 40 to 50 in good health and CMV-seropositive. Each CDR3 is given without its conserved first and last residue.

TRBV9	ASSAIGRDYGYT
TRBV28	ASSLQTGPNTEAF
TRBV15	ATSRDATKRKNIQY
TRBV27	ASSLADKRGYT
TRBV7-9	ASSDTGVWTNEKLF
TRBV6-1	ASSEVVDYYSNQPQH
TRBV29-1	SVEELALFGTQY
TRBV18	ASSRGLAGVDEQY
TRBV21-1	ASSKKGGLAGAEASYEQY
TRBV4-2	ASSQDPQGVSDTQY
TRBV7-9	ASSYNRGQDEQY
TRBV4-1	ASSQGDRAYEQY
TRBV27	ASKGSLAGGTDTQY
TRBV15	ATSRGSPGLAGTRDTQY
TRBV7-3	ASSPGQGYTGELF
TRBV18	ASSPGAGNTEAF
TRBV14	ASSLLSYGISSYNEQF
TRBV27	ASSLAAGGYNEQF
TRBV27	ASSLLPNNEQF
TRBV28	ASSVPGQGNNVLT
TRBV19	ASSPPLTRDSPLH
TRBV5-8	ASSFSGRNEQF
TRBV10-3	AISEHTEDSSGNTIY
TRBV6-5	ASRAGYEQY
TRBV7-2	ASSFIGGRNEKLF
TRBV5-6	ASSASGRPPYEQY
TRBV19	ASQMAGGPDTQY
TRBV19	ASSTTGSSYNEQF
TRBV5-8	ASSLWGVGDSYSLYGYT
TRBV5-4	ASSLPREGRKSTDTQY
TRBV5-1	ASSLVISTDTQY
TRBV5-4	ASSLGLAGGGYEQF
TRBV6-5	ASSKVGGREKLF
TRBV4-2	ASSQDFQGLATNEQY
TRBV6-1	ASSEVPGQDNYGYT
TRBV4-2	ASSRGSTLNTGELF
TRBV18	ASSPSWEAGPQH
TRBV18	ASSPQKAPNTEAF
TRBV19	ASSPRQGRGGELF
TRBV7-8	ASSLVLAGGYEQY
TRBV6-5	ASSYLGSFETQY
TRBV4-2	ASSVGTGGNEQF
TRBV7-2	ASSSSEYEQY
TRBV4-3	ASSQGGLQGTDTQY
TRBV28	ASRLTGNTEAF
TRBV4-2	ASSQVGGRTDTQY
TRBV6-5	ASSSTGTTKQGDQY